This T cell receptor (beta chain) was recovered during a study of blood T cell repertoires in COVID-19. Study at large: The analysed material was cDNA or gDNA that came from T cells, B-cell-depleted T cells, or PBMCs.

Profiled with immunoSEQ multiplex PCR; TCRdb holds only in-frame clones, not every one. The sample carries some 160,000 clones, approximately 84% recorded once. V lost 0 bases and J 0 bases, leaving 10 bases between the germline ends. The CDR3 is 16 amino acids. Per germline, CDR1 MNHEY and CDR2 SMNVEV (reference sequence). Sequencing was carried out using peripheral blood. The source is a woman older than 75 with COVID-19, enrolled during active disease. V is TRBV27 and J is TRBJ2-3; possibly TRBD2 for D (6 bases). CDR3 region: CASSLSLAASTDTQYF. In DNA form, the CDR3 reads TGTGCCAGCAGTTTATCGTTAGCGGCCAGCACAGATACGCAGTATTTT.